A single sample gave rise to the 21 T cell receptor beta chains below, sequenced in a study of blood T cell repertoires in COVID-19. Profiling relied on immunoSEQ multiplex PCR, and the TCRdb table lists in-frame clones only, not all of them. Of around 19,000 clones in the sample, around 87% were seen once. The specimen sequenced was peripheral blood. Source of these receptors: a human donor in a cohort sampled during active COVID-19.

The chain is built from TRBV24-1 and TRBJ2-7; D may be TRBD2 (5 bases). Germline lookup yields CDR1 KGHDR and CDR2 SFDVKD. The CDR3 length is 14 residues. Trimming pared 4 bases from V and 4 bases from J, leaving 13 bases between. The DNA for the CDR3 is TGTGCCACCAGTGAAGGAGGTAGCGCTTACGAGCAGTACTTC. Its translation: CATSEGGSAYEQYF.

The chain uses TRBV19 and TRBJ2-1; D is uncertain. Looked up from germline, CDR1 is LNHDA and CDR2 is SQIVND (reference sequence). Trimming took 8 bases from V and 7 from J, leaving 9 bases between them. CDR3 length: 11 residues. This CDR3 is CASDAGNEQFF. The CDR3 DNA reads as TGTGCCAGTGACGCCGGGAATGAGCAGTTCTTC.

This chain links TRBV27 with TRBJ2-7, with TRBD2 matching 7 bases. Per the germline V gene, CDR1 is MNHEY and CDR2 is SMNVEV (reference sequence). Losses at the gene ends were 2 bases for V and 6 bases for J; bases not matched to a gene: 10. The CDR3 totals 15 residues. The CDR3 region is CASSLLGGGLGEQYF. CDR3 sequence (DNA): TGTGCCAGCAGTTTACTGGGGGGAGGGCTGGGCGAGCAGTACTTC.

This chain joins TRBV5-4 and TRBJ1-2; D ambiguous. The V end was cut by 1 base, the J end by 4 bases, with 8 bases between. CDR1 SGHNT and CDR2 YYREEE come from the germline V gene (reference sequence). The CDR3 spans 13 residues. CDR3 sequence: CASSLPGGYGYTF. The CDR3 DNA reads TGTGCCAGCAGCTTGCCCGGCGGCTATGGCTACACCTTC.

This clone was observed a single time. The CDR3 sequence: CSVEYPSGGPQHF. The CDR3 DNA follows: TGCAGCGTTGAATATCCCTCCGGGGGGCCCCAGCATTTT. The chain carries TRBV29-1 and TRBJ1-5; D is perhaps TRBD1 (5 bases). The V end was cut by 2 bases, the J end by 9 bases, with 14 bases between. This CDR3 region has 13 residues. The germline V gene encodes CDR1 SQVTM and CDR2 ANQGSEA. Drawing the rest from reference TRBV29-1 and TRBJ1-5, the complete variable domain is SAVISQKPSRDICQRGTSLTIQCQVDSQVTMMFWYRQQPGQSLTLIATANQGSEATYESGFVIDKFPISRPNLTFSTLTVSNMSPEDSSIYLCSVEYPSGGPQHFGDGTRLSIL.

The chain couples TRBV27 to TRBJ2-7, with 7 positions matching TRBD2. Germline V gene data show CDR1 as MNHEY and CDR2 as SMNVEV (reference sequence). J gave up 2 bases and V 0 bases, and 4 bases lay outside the gene matches. This CDR3 spans 15 amino acids. CDR3 DNA: TGTGCCAGCAGTTTATCAGCGGGAAGGGCCTACGAGCAGTACTTC. Translation: CASSLSAGRAYEQYF.

The chain is built from TRBV7-7 and TRBJ2-7; 8 nucleotides align to TRBD2. V was clipped by 6 bases and J by 3 bases; unmatched bases: 10. This CDR3 comprises 15 residues. CDR1 SSHAT and CDR2 FNYEAQ come from the germline V gene (reference sequence). CDR3: CASSPTAGDFYEQYF. In nucleotides, the CDR3 is TGTGCCAGCAGTCCAACAGCGGGAGATTTCTACGAGCAGTACTTC.

In nucleotides, the CDR3 is TGTGCCAGCAGCCTAGCTTATAATGAAAAACTGTTTTTT. This codes for CASSLAYNEKLFF. The chain carries TRBV7-3 and TRBJ1-4; D gene unclear. CDR1 SGHTA and CDR2 FQGTGA come from the germline V gene. The V end was cut by 5 bases, the J end by 4 bases, with 8 bases between. The CDR3 runs 13 residues.

V gene TRBV6-6 combines with J gene TRBJ2-1; 12 bases fit TRBD2. The CDR3 is 18 amino acids. Trimming removed 5 bases from V and 7 bases from J; junction bases left unmatched: 15. CDR1 MNHNY and CDR2 SVGAGI come from the germline V gene (reference sequence). This CDR3 is CASSPRLAGVVVGNEQFF. In nucleotides, the CDR3 is TGTGCCAGCAGTCCCAGACTAGCGGGAGTCGTAGTCGGGAATGAGCAGTTCTTC.

This chain links TRBV18 with TRBJ2-1; perhaps TRBD2 as D (5 bases). Between the trimmed V and J ends, which lost 2 bases and 5 bases, there was a span of 7 bases. The length of the CDR3 is 13 residues. Germline V lookup: CDR1 KGHSH, CDR2 LQKENI. The chain's CDR3 is CASSPSGNNEQFF. CDR3 nucleotide sequence: TGTGCCAGCTCACCATCCGGGAACAATGAGCAGTTCTTC.

The table lists this clone with a few counts. The V and J genes are TRBV19 and TRBJ2-7; 10 bases fit TRBD1. CDR1 and CDR2 (germline): LNHDA, SQIVND (reference sequence). V was pared by 7 bases and J by 1 base, with 4 bases of the junction left unmatched. This CDR3 has 14 residues. For the CDR3, the DNA is TGTGCCAGTAACAAGGGACAGGGGTCCTACGAGCAGTACTTC. Its translation: CASNKGQGSYEQYF.

The rearrangement links TRBV5-1 to TRBJ2-1, with D perhaps TRBD1 (5 bases). CDR3 size: 15 residues. Germline V gives CDR1 SGHRS, CDR2 YFSETQ. Trimming left V 0 bases short and J 8 bases short, with 15 bases between. The CDR3 loop reads CASSLALGQGDEQFF. CDR3 sequence (DNA): TGCGCCAGCAGCTTGGCCCTTGGGCAGGGTGATGAGCAGTTCTTC.

The rearrangement uses TRBV2 and TRBJ2-5; 7 nucleotides align to TRBD2. The CDR3 is 17 residues long. J gave up 1 base and V 2 bases, and 10 bases lay outside the gene matches. In germline, CDR1 is SNHLY, CDR2 FYNNEI. As DNA, the CDR3 is TGTGCCAGCAGTGAAATCGTGAGCGGGGCCATCCAAGAGACCCAGTACTTC. It is translated as CASSEIVSGAIQETQYF. Looking up the rest from reference TRBV2 and TRBJ2-5 gives the full variable domain: EPEVTQTPSHQVTQMGQEVILRCVPISNHLYFYWYRQILGQKVEFLVSFYNNEISEKSEIFDDQFSVERPDGSNFTLKIRSTKLEDSAMYFCASSEIVSGAIQETQYFGPGTRLLVL.

V is TRBV7-8 and J is TRBJ2-7, with TRBD2 identical over 12 bases. Germline V gene lookup returns CDR1 SGHVS and CDR2 FQNEAQ. J lost 2 bases, V lost 8 bases, and 7 bases had no gene match. The CDR3 spans 15 residues. The CDR3 bases are TGTGCCAGCCAAAAGGCTAGCGGGAGGGCCTACGAGCAGTACTTC. Translated: CASQKASGRAYEQYF.

The chain couples TRBV19 to TRBJ1-3; no clear D. Deletions cut 3 bases from V and 0 bases from J, with 12 bases between. Looked up from germline, CDR1 is LNHDA and CDR2 is SQIVND (reference sequence). The CDR3 sequence is 16 residues long. The CDR3 coding sequence is TGTGCCAGTAGTATGGCGGCAGCTACCTCTGGAAACACCATATATTTT. It specifies CASSMAAATSGNTIYF.

The chain recombines TRBV5-6 with TRBJ2-1, with TRBD2 identical over 12 bases. The CDR3 loop spans 15 amino acids. Unmatched junction bases numbered 5, after V lost 4 bases and J lost 6 bases. Germline V gives CDR1 SGHDT, CDR2 YYEEEE. Here the CDR3 reads CASSRTSGKGNEQFF. As DNA, the CDR3 is TGTGCCAGCAGCCGGACTAGCGGGAAAGGCAATGAGCAGTTCTTC.

V is TRBV7-9 and J is TRBJ2-2; D is perhaps TRBD1 (5 bases). The CDR3 is 18 amino acids. With 5 bases removed from V and 0 bases from J, the gap between germline ends came to 19 bases. The V gene's germline CDR1 is SEHNR and CDR2 FQNEAQ (reference sequence). CDR3 bases: TGTGCCAGCAGCAAAAGATACGCAGGGTTCGCGAACACCGGGGAGCTGTTTTTT. Translating gives CASSKRYAGFANTGELFF. Complete variable domain (other parts from reference TRBV7-9 and TRBJ2-2): DTGVSQNPRHKITKRGQNVTFRCDPISEHNRLYWYRQTLGQGPEFLTYFQNEAQLEKSRLLSDRFSAERPKGSFSTLEIQRTEQGDSAMYLCASSKRYAGFANTGELFFGEGSRLTVL.

This chain connects TRBV6-6 to TRBJ2-5, with TRBD2 identical over 9 bases. The junction had 9 bases not matched to a gene; V was cut back by 5 bases and J by 5 bases. Germline V CDR1 and CDR2: MNHNY, SVGAGI (reference sequence). CDR3 length: 15 residues. The CDR3 DNA is TGTGCCAGCAGTCCGAAGGTAGCGGGAGAGGAGACCCAGTACTTC. Amino acids: CASSPKVAGEETQYF.

The rearrangement joins TRBV6-2 or TRBV6-3 to TRBJ2-3; TRBD2 matches 10 bases. CDR1 and CDR2 from the germline V gene are MNHEY and SVGEGT. This CDR3 comprises 18 residues. With 0 bases clipped from V and 0 bases from J, the junction kept 6 bases outside the gene matches. CDR3 residues: CASSYSSGRGPSTDTQYF. CDR3 nucleotide sequence: TGTGCCAGCAGTTACTCCAGCGGGAGGGGACCGAGCACAGATACGCAGTATTTT.

V gene TRBV29-1 combines with J gene TRBJ1-5; D ambiguous. This CDR3 region has 13 residues. Trimming shortened V by 7 bases and J by 4 bases, and 14 bases separated the two germline ends. The germline V gene encodes CDR1 SQVTM and CDR2 ANQGSEA. The CDR3: CSATNGVNQPQHF. The CDR3 region has the DNA TGCAGCGCCACGAACGGTGTTAATCAGCCCCAGCATTTT.

V gene TRBV7-3 combines with J gene TRBJ2-3; D is unresolved. Trimming took 3 bases from V and 4 from J, leaving 20 bases between them. The CDR3 covers 17 residues. CDR1 SGHTA and CDR2 FQGTGA come from the germline V gene. The CDR3, as DNA: TGTGCCAGCAGCTTCTTTTTTTGTCATCGCGAGGCAGATACGCAGTATTTT. It encodes CASSFFFCHREADTQYF.